These 30 T cell receptor beta chains were sequenced from one sample in a study of CD8+ T cells in alopecia areata. Following extraction, RNA underwent reverse transcription to cDNA, which served as the sequencing template. The assay was immunoSEQ multiplex PCR, and TCRdb's table has in-frame clones only and misses some. This table holds about 190,000 clones, roughly three fifths found once. Noted treatment: oral pan-JAK inhibitor, 5-10 mg twice daily. The material was CD4+ T cells sorted from blood, obtained at week 4, from a patient treated with tofacitinib. Every receptor here comes from a human donor with alopecia areata.

There are a few counts of this clone. This sample also contains other DNA sequences that code for the same CDR3. This sequence joins TRBV28 and TRBJ2-5; TRBD2 is a possible D gene (5 bases). The CDR3 is 13 amino acids. The germline V gene has CDR1 MDHEN and CDR2 SYDVKM. Trimming removed 2 bases at V and 3 bases at J, with 7 bases between. CDR3 in amino acids: CASSLGREETQYF. DNA for the CDR3: TGTGCCAGCAGTTTAGGGCGGGAAGAGACCCAGTACTTC.

V usage is TRBV27 and J usage is TRBJ1-5; 7 nucleotides line up with TRBD1. Germline lookup yields CDR1 MNHEY and CDR2 SMNVEV (reference sequence). J gave up 3 bases and V 6 bases, and 5 bases lay outside the gene matches. This CDR3 has 14 amino acids. CDR3 protein: CASSPTGDNQPQHF. Written as DNA, the CDR3 is TGTGCCAGCAGCCCCACAGGGGACAATCAGCCCCAGCATTTT.

The genes are TRBV5-1 and TRBJ2-7; D gene unclear. The V end lost 3 bases, the J end lost 3 bases, and 16 bases lay between the germline ends. CDR3 length: 15 residues. Germline V lookup: CDR1 SGHRS, CDR2 YFSETQ. CDR3 in amino acids: CASSSTGLPYYEQYF. The CDR3 nucleotides are TGCGCCAGCAGCTCTACGGGCCTCCCGTACTACGAGCAGTACTTC.

V and J are TRBV10-3 and TRBJ1-1, with a tentative D call TRBD1 (5 bases). There are 13 residues in the CDR3. Germline CDR1 and CDR2: ENHRY and SYGVKD. The V gene lost 6 bases and the J gene lost 5 bases, with 13 bases spanning the gap. DNA of the CDR3: TGTGCCATCAGAGGGGACCTGAGGACTGAAGCTTTCTTT. Translation gives CAIRGDLRTEAFF.

This chain connects TRBV2 to TRBJ2-7, with D possibly being TRBD2 (5 bases). Germline-derived CDR1 and CDR2 are SNHLY and FYNNEI. This CDR3 spans 10 amino acids. The V end lost 8 bases, the J end lost 4 bases, and 6 bases lay between the germline ends. DNA for the CDR3: TGTGCCAGCGGGAGATACGAGCAGTACTTC. Translation: CASGRYEQYF.

V usage is TRBV10-3 and J usage is TRBJ2-7; 8 nucleotides line up with TRBD1. The germline V gene has CDR1 ENHRY and CDR2 SYGVKD. The CDR3 sequence is 13 residues long. Trimming removed 6 bases from V and 2 bases from J; junction bases left unmatched: 3. CDR3 sequence: CAISRDRTYEQYF. The DNA for the CDR3 is TGTGCCATCAGCCGGGACAGGACCTACGAGCAGTACTTC.

This chain connects TRBV5-1 to TRBJ2-2, with TRBD2 matching 11 bases. Germline loops: CDR1 SGHRS, CDR2 YFSETQ. Trimming took 0 bases from V and 5 from J; bases not matched to a gene: 3. The CDR3 is 16 amino acids. CDR3 bases: TGCGCCAGCAGCTTGGGACTAGCGGGAAGGACCGGGGAGCTGTTTTTT. Protein: CASSLGLAGRTGELFF. The full variable domain, in which reference TRBV5-1 and TRBJ2-2 provide the parts outside the CDR3, is KAGVTQTPRYLIKTRGQQVTLSCSPISGHRSVSWYQQTPGQGLQFLFEYFSETQRNKGNFPGRFSGRQFSNSRSEMNVSTLELGDSALYLCASSLGLAGRTGELFFGEGSRLTVL.

The chain uses TRBV30 and TRBJ1-1, with a possible D match to TRBD1 (6 bases). The V end lost 4 bases, the J end lost 5 bases, and 20 bases lay between the germline ends. Germline V gene data show CDR1 as GTSNPN and CDR2 as SVGIG (reference sequence). The CDR3 length is 15 residues. The CDR3 here is CAWILAGARWTEAFF. The CDR3 DNA follows: TGTGCCTGGATACTGGCGGGGGCGCGCTGGACTGAAGCTTTCTTT.

This clone was counted only a few times. V gene TRBV29-1 combines with J gene TRBJ1-1, with 7 positions matching TRBD1. Germline CDR1 and CDR2: SQVTM and ANQGSEA. This CDR3 contains 14 residues. J was trimmed by 1 base and V by 4 bases; bases with no gene match: 6. CDR3 sequence reads: CSVAPGTANTEAFF. The CDR3 DNA reads TGCAGCGTTGCCCCCGGGACAGCGAACACTGAAGCTTTCTTT.

This clone was detected once. The V gene is TRBV15, the J gene TRBJ1-2; D is uncertain. CDR1 and CDR2 from the germline V gene are LNHNV and YYDKDF (reference sequence). The CDR3 has 13 residues. V dropped 4 bases and J dropped 5 bases, with 11 bases sitting between them. The CDR3 here is CATSTGPAYGYTF. CDR3 bases: TGTGCCACCAGCACAGGCCCGGCGTATGGCTACACCTTC.

This clone appeared a few times. The rearrangement links TRBV30 to TRBJ2-5; D not resolved. Germline V gives CDR1 GTSNPN, CDR2 SVGIG (reference sequence). V dropped 2 bases and J dropped 4 bases, with 14 bases sitting between them. The CDR3 is 14 amino acids. The DNA for the CDR3 is TGTGCCTGGAGTCCCGATCTAAACCGAGAGACCCAGTACTTC. It codes for CAWSPDLNRETQYF. The variable domain in full, with the rest retrieved from reference TRBV30 and TRBJ2-5, is SQTIHQWPATLVQPVGSPLSLECTVEGTSNPNLYWYRQAAGRGLQLLFYSVGIGQISSEVPQNLSASRPQDRQFILSSKKLLLSDSGFYLCAWSPDLNRETQYFGPGTRLLVL.

V usage is TRBV28 and J usage is TRBJ2-3, with unresolved D. The CDR3 totals 12 residues. Between the trimmed V and J ends, which lost 7 bases and 0 bases, there was a span of 5 bases. The germline gives CDR1 MDHEN, CDR2 SYDVKM. The CDR3 loop is CASNLSTDTQYF. In nucleotides, the CDR3 is TGTGCCAGCAATCTAAGCACAGATACGCAGTATTTT.

There are a few counts of this clone. The rearrangement links TRBV29-1 to TRBJ1-1; TRBD1 matches at 9 bases. From germline, CDR1 is SQVTM and CDR2 ANQGSEA. The CDR3 has 14 residues. V was pared by 8 bases and J by 5 bases, with 12 bases of the junction left unmatched. The CDR3 coding sequence is TGCAGCTTTTCTAGGACAGGGGCGGGTACTGAAGCTTTCTTT. Residues: CSFSRTGAGTEAFF.

This clone was counted only a few times. The chain is built from TRBV29-1 and TRBJ2-6; weak D call: TRBD1 (6 bases). The CDR3 is 13 amino acids. CDR1 SQVTM and CDR2 ANQGSEA come from the germline V gene. The germline V and J ends were trimmed by 6 bases and 1 base, with 7 bases remaining between them. The CDR3 nucleotides read TGCAGCGTCCAGGGGTCTGGGGCCAACGTCCTGACTTTC. This encodes CSVQGSGANVLTF. Together with reference TRBV29-1 and TRBJ2-6, the CDR3 gives the full variable domain: SAVISQKPSRDICQRGTSLTIQCQVDSQVTMMFWYRQQPGQSLTLIATANQGSEATYESGFVIDKFPISRPNLTFSTLTVSNMSPEDSSIYLCSVQGSGANVLTFGAGSRLTVL.

The chain is built from TRBV28 and TRBJ2-3; weak D call: TRBD1 (8 bases). The CDR3 runs 15 residues. V was trimmed by 6 bases and J by 5 bases, leaving 18 bases between them. CDR1 and CDR2 from the germline V gene are MDHEN and SYDVKM. DNA of the CDR3: TGTGCCAGCAGGCAGGGGGGGACAGGACAAGATACGCAGTATTTT. It specifies CASRQGGTGQDTQYF.

This chain links TRBV28 with TRBJ1-1; no definite D call. CDR3 length: 16 residues. Trimming shortened V by 7 bases and J by 3 bases, and 21 bases separated the two germline ends. Per the germline V gene, CDR1 is MDHEN and CDR2 is SYDVKM. The DNA of the CDR3 is TGTGCCAGCACCGGTGGGTCCGGCGAATTGGACACTGAAGCTTTCTTT. Translating it yields CASTGGSGELDTEAFF.

This clone was seen repeatedly, ten times or more. The CDR3 reads CASSKQANSGANVLTF. DNA of the CDR3: TGTGCCAGTAGTAAGCAGGCGAACTCTGGGGCCAACGTCCTGACTTTC. The chain has TRBV19 and TRBJ2-6; unclear D gene. The CDR3 is 16 residues long. CDR1 LNHDA and CDR2 SQIVND come from the germline V gene (reference sequence). Trimming cost V 4 bases and J 0 bases, with 10 bases left between them.

The chain recombines TRBV11-2 with TRBJ2-5; D gene unclear. In germline, CDR1 is SGHAT, CDR2 FQNNGV. With 5 bases removed from V and 6 bases from J, the gap between germline ends came to 7 bases. CDR3 length equals 11 residues. In DNA form, the CDR3 reads TGTGCCAGCAGCCCGATGAAGACCCAGTACTTC. Protein product: CASSPMKTQYF.

This clone was counted between two and nine times. CDR3 amino acids: CASNDRGWQPQHF. CDR3 sequence (DNA): TGTGCCAGTAATGACAGGGGTTGGCAGCCCCAGCATTTT. J is TRBJ1-5 and V is TRBV19, with 8 bases identical to TRBD1. J lost 7 bases, V lost 7 bases, and 6 bases had no gene match. This CDR3 contains 13 residues. Looked up from germline, CDR1 is LNHDA and CDR2 is SQIVND (reference sequence).

The sample holds a few counts of this clone. The rearrangement joins TRBV27 to TRBJ2-7; D not certain. The V and J ends lost 4 bases and 3 bases respectively, with 19 bases between them. Germline V gene data show CDR1 as MNHEY and CDR2 as SMNVEV (reference sequence). There are 16 residues in the CDR3. The CDR3 nucleotides read TGTGCCAGCAGTTCGGTATTGGGTGTTCCTCACTACGAGCAGTACTTC. It specifies CASSSVLGVPHYEQYF.

This rearrangement joins TRBV5-6 to TRBJ1-2; D is uncertain. This CDR3 has 12 amino acids. V lost 0 bases and J 4 bases, leaving 4 bases between the germline ends. The V gene's germline CDR1 is SGHDT and CDR2 YYEEEE. The CDR3 bases are TGTGCCAGCAGCTTGGTCACCTATGGCTACACCTTC. This sequence encodes CASSLVTYGYTF.

This clone was recorded only once. V and J are TRBV2 and TRBJ2-1; a weak D match, TRBD2 (5 bases). CDR1 and CDR2 from the germline V gene are SNHLY and FYNNEI. The CDR3 is made up of 12 amino acids. Trimming shortened V by 3 bases and J by 8 bases, and 8 bases separated the two germline ends. This CDR3 reads CASSESSYEQFF. CDR3 bases: TGTGCCAGCAGTGAGTCTAGCTATGAGCAGTTCTTC. The full variable domain, completed using reference TRBV2 and TRBJ2-1, is EPEVTQTPSHQVTQMGQEVILRCVPISNHLYFYWYRQILGQKVEFLVSFYNNEISEKSEIFDDQFSVERPDGSNFTLKIRSTKLEDSAMYFCASSESSYEQFFGPGTRLTVL.

The CDR3 loop reads CASSIGPGAGANVLTF. Written as DNA, the CDR3 is TGTGCCAGTAGTATAGGTCCGGGGGCTGGGGCCAACGTCCTGACTTTC. The genes are TRBV19 and TRBJ2-6; D might be TRBD2 (6 bases). CDR3 length equals 16 residues. From germline, CDR1 is LNHDA and CDR2 SQIVND (reference sequence). Trimming left V 1 base short and J 2 bases short, with 9 bases between.

The chain joins TRBV29-1 to TRBJ2-5, with TRBD1 identical over 12 bases. Unmatched junction bases numbered 2, after V lost 7 bases and J lost 2 bases. Germline CDR1 reads SQVTM; CDR2 reads ANQGSEA. The CDR3 spans 13 residues. The CDR3 sequence is CSGDRGLQETQYF. In nucleotides, the CDR3 is TGCAGCGGGGACAGGGGGCTTCAAGAGACCCAGTACTTC.

This chain connects TRBV6-1 to TRBJ2-4; TRBD1 or TRBD2 may be the D gene (5 bases each). Deletions cut 6 bases from V and 1 base from J, with 19 bases between. This CDR3 contains 17 residues. Germline V CDR1 and CDR2: MNHNS, SASEGT. The CDR3 DNA sequence: TGTGCCAGCAGCGAAAACCAGGGAGTCGGGGCCAAAAACATTCAGTACTTC. Translating it yields CASSENQGVGAKNIQYF.

The chain combines TRBV30 with TRBJ2-7; D ambiguous. Trimming shortened V by 0 bases and J by 6 bases, and 6 bases separated the two germline ends. This CDR3 is built from 11 residues. The germline V gene has CDR1 GTSNPN and CDR2 SVGIG (reference sequence). The CDR3 loop is CAWSVFAEQYF. CDR3 in DNA: TGTGCCTGGAGTGTTTTCGCCGAGCAGTACTTC.

This clone occurred a few times. CDR3: CASSQLWTSGGRDTQYF. The DNA of the CDR3 is TGCGCCAGCAGCCAACTCTGGACTAGCGGAGGCAGGGATACGCAGTATTTT. J is TRBJ2-3 and V is TRBV4-1; 10 nucleotides agree with TRBD2. V lost 2 bases, J lost 6 bases, and 11 bases stayed unmatched. Germline CDR1 is MGHRA and CDR2 is YSYEKL. The CDR3 runs 17 residues.

This clone appeared a few times. The chain uses TRBV29-1 and TRBJ2-1; no reliable D call. V lost 7 bases to trimming and J lost 4 bases, with 17 bases between them. The CDR3 consists of 14 residues. Germline V gene sequence: CDR1 SQVTM, CDR2 ANQGSEA. The CDR3 region has the DNA TGCAGCGCTTCCCCTCTAGGCGGTTACAATGAGCAGTTCTTC. It specifies CSASPLGGYNEQFF.

This chain links TRBV2 with TRBJ1-5, with a weak D call TRBD1 (6 bases). This CDR3 region has 15 residues. Trimming took off 4 bases at V and 2 bases at J, with 12 bases between the two ends. The germline CDR1 and CDR2 sequences are SNHLY and FYNNEI. The CDR3 protein is CASSGRGMGNQPQHF. The CDR3, as DNA: TGTGCCAGCAGTGGAAGGGGGATGGGCAATCAGCCCCAGCATTTT.

The chain has TRBV29-1 and TRBJ1-2; 7 nucleotides line up with TRBD1. Germline V lookup: CDR1 SQVTM, CDR2 ANQGSEA. Trimming cost V 7 bases and J 2 bases; bases outside gene matches: 7. The CDR3 is 13 residues long. This CDR3 reads CSAMTGKNYGYTF. The CDR3 DNA is TGCAGCGCTATGACAGGGAAGAACTATGGCTACACCTTC.